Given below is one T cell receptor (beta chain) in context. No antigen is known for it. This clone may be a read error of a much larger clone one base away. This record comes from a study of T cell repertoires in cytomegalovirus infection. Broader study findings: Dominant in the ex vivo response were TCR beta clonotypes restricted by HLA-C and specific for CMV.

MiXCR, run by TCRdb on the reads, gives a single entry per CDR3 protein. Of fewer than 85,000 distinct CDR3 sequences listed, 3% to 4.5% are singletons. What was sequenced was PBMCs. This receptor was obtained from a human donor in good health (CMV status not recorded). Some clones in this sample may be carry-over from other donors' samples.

CDR3 DNA: TGTGTCAGCAGTACGGACAGGCGCACTGAAGCTTTCTTT. Amino acid sequence: CVSSTDRRTEAFF. This chain joins TRBV7-2 and TRBJ1-1; 7 bases are shared with TRBD1. This CDR3 region has 13 residues. Germline-derived CDR1 and CDR2 are SGHTA and FQGNSA.